This TCR beta chain was documented in a study of blood T cell repertoires in COVID-19. Study-level background: The analysed material was cDNA or gDNA that came from T cells, B-cell-depleted T cells, or PBMCs.

Data came from immunoSEQ multiplex PCR; TCRdb stores just in-frame clones and leaves some out. The table shows some 100,000 clones, with 88% occurring only once. The count of this clone is one. V was pared by 6 bases and J by 4 bases, with 1 base of the junction left unmatched. From germline, CDR1 is MDHEN and CDR2 SYDVKM. The CDR3 is made up of 12 amino acids. The origin of this receptor is a woman in her seventies with acute or convalescent COVID-19. The chain carries TRBV28 and TRBJ2-5; TRBD2 aligns across 8 bases. Sequenced: peripheral blood. CDR3 coding DNA: TGTGCCAGCAGGAGCGGGAGAGAGACCCAGTACTTC. Its translation is CASRSGRETQYF. Looking up the rest from reference TRBV28 and TRBJ2-5 gives the full variable domain: DVKVTQSSRYLVKRTGEKVFLECVQDMDHENMFWYRQDPGLGLRLIYFSYDVKMKEKGDIPEGYSVSREKKERFSLILESASTNQTSMYLCASRSGRETQYFGPGTRLLVL.